This is a list of T cell receptor beta chains from one sample in a study of blood T cell repertoires in COVID-19. Measured with immunoSEQ multiplex PCR; TCRdb has only the in-frame clones, and not every one. The data hold about 190,000 clones, with approximately 88% observed a single time. Sequencing was carried out using peripheral blood. The receptors were gathered from a man in his forties with acute or convalescent COVID-19. Both conserved end residues are part of each CDR3. The order of the fields is CDR3 protein, clone size, V gene, J gene, CDR3 length. Clone sizes are given selectively: once, few, many, or a class where the clone is expanded.

CAWSVGRTGADTQYF	-	TRBV30	TRBJ2-3	15
CASSRVGSPLHF	-	TRBV19	TRBJ1-6	12
CASRGVDTDTQYF	few	TRBV27	TRBJ2-3	13
CASSPQGGSGNTIYF	-	TRBV18	TRBJ1-3	15
CASSLARGVYEQYF	-	TRBV7-2	TRBJ2-7	14
CASTKTPGLQSNEQFF	-	TRBV2	TRBJ2-1	16
CASGGGISPLHF	once	TRBV10-2	TRBJ1-6	12
CASSSPSQPQHF	-	TRBV19	TRBJ1-5	12
CASSLIGLAGPYTDTQYF	-	TRBV7-2	TRBJ2-3	18
CASSYGGTGELFF	-	TRBV6-5	TRBJ2-2	13
CASSYLRGDTDTQYF	-	TRBV27	TRBJ2-3	15
CASSLAGQGGYSNQPQHF	-	TRBV7-8	TRBJ1-5	18